The 24 T cell receptor beta chains in this list originate from one sample, sequenced in a study of response to subunit inactivated influenza vaccine. TCRdb reprocessed the RT-PCR reads via MiXCR and lists one record per CDR3 protein. Here the sample spans approximately 500,000 distinct CDR3 sequences, 10% to 15% being singletons. Sequenced material: PBMCs from blood, taken roughly 47 days after vaccination. These receptors came from a man between 45 and 60 years old who received an inactivated influenza vaccine.

This clonotype was detected many times. The V and J genes are TRBV20-1 and TRBJ2-1; 10 bases are shared with TRBD2. In germline, CDR1 is DFQATT, CDR2 SNEGSKA (reference sequence). With V trimmed by 3 bases and J by 7 bases, 6 bases remained unmatched. CDR3 size: 14 residues. This CDR3 reads CSASPLAGANEQFF. CDR3 nucleotides: TGCAGTGCTAGTCCCCTAGCGGGAGCAAATGAGCAGTTCTTC.

The CDR3 nucleotides are TGTGCCAGCAGCCGGGTTGACGAGCAGTTCTTC. It codes for CASSRVDEQFF. The V call is TRBV12-3 or TRBV12-4, the J call TRBJ2-1; D remains unclear. V lost 6 bases to trimming and J lost 10 bases, with 10 bases between them. CDR3 length: 11 amino acids.

This clonotype was seen a handful of times. The chain has TRBV20-1 and TRBJ2-7, with 10 positions matching TRBD2. V shed 5 bases and J 6 bases; nucleotides not matched to a gene: 4. CDR1 and CDR2 from the germline V gene are DFQATT and SNEGSKA (reference sequence). There are 12 residues in the CDR3. In DNA, the CDR3 is TGCAGTGCTGGGGGGACTAGCGTCGAGCAGTACTTC. It specifies CSAGGTSVEQYF.

As to this clonotype: Its ends do not fully match the called genes, so a read error is possible. The chain combines TRBV29-1 with TRBJ2-7; D unclear. The CDR3 length is 11 residues. From germline, CDR1 is SQVTM and CDR2 ANQGSEA. The CDR3 DNA reads TGCAGCGTTGCGATAACCTACGAGCAGAACTTC. The encoded protein is CSVAITYEQNF.

This clonotype was counted between two and nine times. The chain recombines TRBV9 with TRBJ2-1; a weak D match, TRBD1 (5 bases). Germline V gives CDR1 SGDLS, CDR2 YYNGEE. Trimming shortened V by 2 bases and J by 10 bases, and 16 bases separated the two germline ends. The CDR3 is 14 residues long. Here the CDR3 reads CASSVDISNREQFF. The CDR3 nucleotides are TGTGCCAGCAGCGTGGACATTTCAAACCGAGAGCAGTTCTTC. The full variable domain, with the rest looked up from reference TRBV9 and TRBJ2-1, is DSGVTQTPKHLITATGQRVTLRCSPRSGDLSVYWYQQSLDQGLQFLIQYYNGEERAKGNILERFSAQQFPDLHSELNLSSLELGDSALYFCASSVDISNREQFFGPGTRLTVL.

This chain connects TRBV7-2 to TRBJ2-3; D not resolved. V was pared by 1 base and J by 2 bases, with 7 bases between. The CDR3 consists of 14 residues. Germline V gene lookup returns CDR1 SGHTA and CDR2 FQGNSA. CDR3 residues: CASSLGPATDTQYF. Here the CDR3 DNA reads TGTGCCAGCAGCTTAGGGCCGGCCACAGATACGCAGTATTTT. The complete variable domain, with remaining parts taken from reference TRBV7-2 and TRBJ2-3, reads GAGVSQSPSNKVTEKGKDVELRCDPISGHTALYWYRQSLGQGLEFLIYFQGNSAPDKSGLPSDRFSAERTGGSVSTLTIQRTQQEDSAVYLCASSLGPATDTQYFGPGTRLTVL.

This clonotype was counted a few times. The CDR3 DNA sequence: TGTGCCAGCAGTTTTACGAGGGGACAGGGACCATCTGGTCTAATACCTGAAGCTTTCTTT. This encodes CASSFTRGQGPSGLIPEAFF. This rearrangement joins TRBV27 to TRBJ1-1; 9 bases are shared with TRBD1. This CDR3 is built from 20 residues. Germline assignment: CDR1 MNHEY and CDR2 SMNVEV (reference sequence). With 3 bases clipped from V and 6 bases from J, the junction kept 23 bases outside the gene matches.

This clonotype showed up just a few times. V and J are TRBV29-1 and TRBJ1-2, with D possibly TRBD1 on 5 matching bases. CDR3 length: 14 amino acids. The germline V gene has CDR1 SQVTM and CDR2 ANQGSEA. With 6 bases removed from V and 2 bases from J, the gap between germline ends came to 16 bases. The CDR3: CSVKAGGGNYGYTF. DNA for the CDR3: TGCAGCGTCAAAGCCGGGGGTGGAAACTATGGCTACACCTTC.

The sample holds a few counts of this clonotype. The CDR3 reads CAWRMRGGYNEQFF. For the CDR3, the DNA is TGTGCCTGGAGAATGCGGGGGGGCTACAATGAGCAGTTCTTC. The rearrangement links TRBV30 to TRBJ2-1; 9 bases align to TRBD2. With V trimmed by 3 bases and J by 3 bases, 3 bases remained unmatched. Germline CDR1 reads GTSNPN; CDR2 reads SVGIG (reference sequence). The CDR3 covers 14 residues.

The genes are TRBV20-1 and TRBJ2-7; perhaps D is TRBD1 or TRBD2 (5 bases each). Deletions cut 8 bases from V and 6 bases from J, with 23 bases between. CDR1 is DFQATT, CDR2 SNEGSKA, per germline (reference sequence). This CDR3 has 14 amino acids. The chain's CDR3 is CSSSDEGSEGEQYF. The CDR3 DNA follows: TGCAGTTCATCAGATGAGGGGTCAGAAGGCGAGCAGTACTTC.

This clonotype was observed a few times. The chain links TRBV9 to TRBJ1-5; no reliable D call. Trimming removed 0 bases at V and 2 bases at J, with 15 bases between. In germline, CDR1 is SGDLS, CDR2 YYNGEE. The CDR3 sequence is 17 residues long. The CDR3 nucleotides are TGTGCCAGCAGCGTAGCGGCAGGCCCCTCTGGCAATCAGCCCCAGCATTTT. This encodes CASSVAAGPSGNQPQHF.

This clonotype was seen a handful of times. The gene calls are TRBV20-1 and TRBJ1-2, with TRBD1 matching 9 bases. In germline, CDR1 is DFQATT, CDR2 SNEGSKA (reference sequence). With 6 bases clipped from V and 4 bases from J, the junction kept 6 bases outside the gene matches. The CDR3 runs 13 residues. The CDR3 bases are TGCAGTGCGCCGGACAGGGGAGGCTATGGCTACACCTTC. Translated: CSAPDRGGYGYTF.

The chain carries TRBV4-1 and TRBJ2-3; TRBD1 agrees at 8 bases. V lost 0 bases to trimming and J lost 3 bases; unmatched junction nucleotides: 8. This CDR3 contains 17 residues. Germline assignment: CDR1 MGHRA and CDR2 YSYEKL. The CDR3, as DNA: TGCGCCAGCAGCCAAGAGGGGTGGGGACAGGAGACAGATACGCAGTATTTT. Translating gives CASSQEGWGQETDTQYF.

This clonotype was seen many times. V and J are TRBV5-1 and TRBJ1-2, with D perhaps matching TRBD1 (6 bases). V gave up 0 bases and J gave up 6 bases, with 21 bases separating them. The V gene's germline CDR1 is SGHRS and CDR2 YFSETQ. This CDR3 is built from 17 residues. The CDR3 coding sequence is TGCGCCAGCAGCTTGGACGAAGGTCTCACAGGGTTTAATGGCTACACCTTC. The encoded protein is CASSLDEGLTGFNGYTF.

The chain couples TRBV5-1 to TRBJ2-6; D gene ambiguous. This CDR3 is built from 14 residues. Trimming shortened V by 5 bases and J by 2 bases, and 8 bases separated the two germline ends. CDR1 and CDR2 from the germline V gene are SGHRS and YFSETQ. The CDR3 protein is CASSGEPGANVLTF. Written as DNA, the CDR3 is TGCGCCAGCAGTGGGGAACCTGGGGCCAACGTCCTGACTTTC.

This clonotype was detected only a few times. The chain joins TRBV20-1 to TRBJ2-3, with 10 bases aligning to TRBD2. The CDR3 has 14 amino acids. Germline V lookup: CDR1 DFQATT, CDR2 SNEGSKA (reference sequence). V shed 4 bases, J shed 4 bases, and the junction held 5 bases outside the gene matches. This chain's CDR3 is CSAKRGGQADTQYF. The CDR3 nucleotides read TGCAGTGCTAAGCGGGGGGGCCAGGCAGATACGCAGTATTTT.

This chain uses TRBV12-3 or TRBV12-4 with TRBJ1-2, with 12 bases matching TRBD1. This CDR3 has 17 amino acids. Losses at the gene ends were 5 bases for V and 1 base for J; bases not matched to a gene: 8. The CDR3 region has the DNA TGTGCCAGCAGTAAAGGGACAGGGGGCAGAGTTAACTATGGCTACACCTTC. Translated: CASSKGTGGRVNYGYTF.

There are a few counts of this clonotype. The rearrangement joins TRBV16 to TRBJ2-7; D could derive from TRBD1 or TRBD2 (5 bases each). The V and J ends lost 2 bases and 3 bases respectively, with 17 bases between them. The germline V gene has CDR1 KGHSY and CDR2 FQNENV. This CDR3 has 16 amino acids. The CDR3 DNA reads as TGTGCCAGCAGCCAAGGTTTACCCGGGACCCTCTACGAGCAGTACTTC. This gives the protein CASSQGLPGTLYEQYF.

The chain uses TRBV20-1 and TRBJ2-1; a weak D match, TRBD1 (6 bases). Per the germline V gene, CDR1 is DFQATT and CDR2 is SNEGSKA (reference sequence). Trimming cost V 2 bases and J 4 bases, with 12 bases left between them. This CDR3 contains 14 residues. This chain's CDR3 is CSARIGGGYNEQFF. The CDR3 DNA is TGCAGTGCTAGAATTGGGGGCGGTTACAATGAGCAGTTCTTC.

This clonotype was seen at least ten times. The V call is TRBV7-6, the J call TRBJ2-2; D may match TRBD1 or TRBD2 (5 bases each). V was clipped by 0 bases and J by 7 bases, with 18 bases between them. CDR1 and CDR2 (germline): SGHVS, FNYEAQ. CDR3 length: 17 amino acids. This CDR3 is CASSLARGRDRGGELFF. The CDR3 coding sequence is TGTGCCAGCAGCTTAGCGCGTGGACGGGACCGGGGCGGGGAGCTGTTTTTT.

This clonotype was detected a few times. V is TRBV28 and J is TRBJ1-5, with D maybe TRBD1 (5 bases). V lost 5 bases and J lost 5, with 19 bases in between. The CDR3 extends over 16 amino acids. Germline V gene sequence: CDR1 MDHEN, CDR2 SYDVKM. The CDR3: CASSHPPGRVDQPQHF. The CDR3 bases are TGTGCCAGCAGTCATCCTCCAGGGAGAGTGGATCAGCCCCAGCATTTT.

This clonotype was recorded many times. This sequence joins TRBV7-9 and TRBJ2-7; D gene uncertain. Germline assignment: CDR1 SEHNR and CDR2 FQNEAQ (reference sequence). This CDR3 region has 13 residues. The ends were cut back, 0 bases at V and 4 bases at J, with 7 bases in the middle. This CDR3 reads CASSLAWDYEQYF. The CDR3 coding sequence is TGTGCCAGCAGCTTAGCCTGGGATTACGAGCAGTACTTC. Using reference TRBV7-9 and TRBJ2-7 for the parts outside the CDR3, the full variable domain is DTGVSQNPRHKITKRGQNVTFRCDPISEHNRLYWYRQTLGQGPEFLTYFQNEAQLEKSRLLSDRFSAERPKGSFSTLEIQRTEQGDSAMYLCASSLAWDYEQYFGPGTRLTVT.

This clonotype was recorded once. The V call is TRBV20-1, the J call TRBJ2-1, with TRBD2 matching over 12 bases. Germline CDR1 is DFQATT and CDR2 is SNEGSKA (reference sequence). The CDR3 is made up of 17 amino acids. V shed 6 bases, J shed 6 bases, and the junction held 15 bases outside the gene matches. The CDR3 here is CSAAETSGRRGVNEQFF. CDR3 in DNA: TGCAGTGCCGCCGAGACTAGCGGGAGACGAGGGGTCAATGAGCAGTTCTTC.

In this sample, this clonotype turned up a few times. The gene calls are TRBV7-8 and TRBJ2-7; the D gene is possibly TRBD1 (5 bases). Germline CDR1 is SGHVS and CDR2 is FQNEAQ. The length of the CDR3 is 15 residues. Trimming removed 4 bases at V and 5 bases at J, with 18 bases between. In nucleotides, the CDR3 is TGTGCCAGCAGCTACTTTCCCAGGGTAGTTGACGAGCAGTACTTC. Protein: CASSYFPRVVDEQYF.